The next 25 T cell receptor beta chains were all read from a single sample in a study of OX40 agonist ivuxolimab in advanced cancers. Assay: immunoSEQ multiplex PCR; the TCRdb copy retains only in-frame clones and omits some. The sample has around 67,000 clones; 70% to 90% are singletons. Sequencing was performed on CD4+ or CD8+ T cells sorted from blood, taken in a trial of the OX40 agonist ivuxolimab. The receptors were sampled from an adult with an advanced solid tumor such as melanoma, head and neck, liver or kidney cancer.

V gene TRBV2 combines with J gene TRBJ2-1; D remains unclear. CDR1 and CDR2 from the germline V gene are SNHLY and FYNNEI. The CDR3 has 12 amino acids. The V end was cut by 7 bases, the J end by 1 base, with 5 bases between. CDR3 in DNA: TGTGCCAGCACCCGTTCCTACAATGAGCAGTTCTTC. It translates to CASTRSYNEQFF.

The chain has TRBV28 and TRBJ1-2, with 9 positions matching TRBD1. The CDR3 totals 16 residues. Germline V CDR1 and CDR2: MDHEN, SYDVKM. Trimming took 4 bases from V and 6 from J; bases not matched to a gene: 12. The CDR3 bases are TGTGCCAGCAGTTCCGGGGGGGTGGACAGGGGAGATGGCTACACCTTC. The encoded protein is CASSSGGVDRGDGYTF.

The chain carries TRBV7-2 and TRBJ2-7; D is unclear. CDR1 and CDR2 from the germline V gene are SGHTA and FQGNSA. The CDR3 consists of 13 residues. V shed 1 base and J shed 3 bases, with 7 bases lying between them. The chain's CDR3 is CASSLGQDYEQYF. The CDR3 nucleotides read TGTGCCAGCAGCTTAGGCCAGGACTACGAGCAGTACTTC.

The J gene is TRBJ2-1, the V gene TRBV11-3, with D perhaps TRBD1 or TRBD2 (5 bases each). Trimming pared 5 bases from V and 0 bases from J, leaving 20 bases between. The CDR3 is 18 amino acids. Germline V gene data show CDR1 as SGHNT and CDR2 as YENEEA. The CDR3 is CASSARDGGFSSYNEQFF. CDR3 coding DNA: TGTGCCAGCAGCGCCCGGGACGGCGGTTTCAGCTCCTACAATGAGCAGTTCTTC. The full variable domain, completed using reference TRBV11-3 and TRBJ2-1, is EAGVVQSPRYKIIEKKQPVAFWCNPISGHNTLYWYLQNLGQGPELLIRYENEEAVDDSQLPKDRFSAERLKGVDSTLKIQPAELGDSAVYLCASSARDGGFSSYNEQFFGPGTRLTVL.

The CDR3 protein is CASSRTGQGTEAFF. The CDR3 nucleotides are TGTGCCAGCAGCAGGACGGGACAGGGGACTGAAGCTTTCTTT. The V gene is TRBV9, the J gene TRBJ1-1; 10 bases agree with TRBD1. V lost 4 bases and J lost 5; bases outside the gene matches: 5. The CDR3 runs to 14 residues. Germline values: CDR1 SGDLS, CDR2 YYNGEE. The full variable domain, its missing parts supplied by reference TRBV9 and TRBJ1-1, is DSGVTQTPKHLITATGQRVTLRCSPRSGDLSVYWYQQSLDQGLQFLIQYYNGEERAKGNILERFSAQQFPDLHSELNLSSLELGDSALYFCASSRTGQGTEAFFGQGTRLTVV.

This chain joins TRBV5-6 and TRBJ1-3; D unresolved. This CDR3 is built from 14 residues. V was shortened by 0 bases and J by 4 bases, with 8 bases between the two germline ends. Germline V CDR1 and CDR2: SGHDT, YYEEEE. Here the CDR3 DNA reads TGTGCCAGCAGCTTGGCCGTGCGGGGAAACACCATATATTTT. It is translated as CASSLAVRGNTIYF.

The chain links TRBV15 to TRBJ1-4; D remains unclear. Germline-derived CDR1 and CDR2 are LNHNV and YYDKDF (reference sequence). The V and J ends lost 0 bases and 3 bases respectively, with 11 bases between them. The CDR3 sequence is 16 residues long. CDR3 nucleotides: TGTGCCACCAGCAGAGAAGGAGGTTATCCTAATGAAAAACTGTTTTTT. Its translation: CATSREGGYPNEKLFF.

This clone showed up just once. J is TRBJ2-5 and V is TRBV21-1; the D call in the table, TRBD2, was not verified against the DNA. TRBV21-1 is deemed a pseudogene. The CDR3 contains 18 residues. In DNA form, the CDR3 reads TGTGCCAGCAGCAAAGAGGTGGGACTAGCGGGAGGGCCAGAGACCCAGTACTTC. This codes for CASSKEVGLAGGPETQYF.

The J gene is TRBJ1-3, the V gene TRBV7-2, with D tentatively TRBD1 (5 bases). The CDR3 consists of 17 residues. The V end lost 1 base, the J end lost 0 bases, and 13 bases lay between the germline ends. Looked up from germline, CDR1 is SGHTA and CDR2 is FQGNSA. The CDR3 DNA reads TGTGCCAGCAGCTTAGTTCGGGGACCCAACTCTGGAAACACCATATATTTT. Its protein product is CASSLVRGPNSGNTIYF.

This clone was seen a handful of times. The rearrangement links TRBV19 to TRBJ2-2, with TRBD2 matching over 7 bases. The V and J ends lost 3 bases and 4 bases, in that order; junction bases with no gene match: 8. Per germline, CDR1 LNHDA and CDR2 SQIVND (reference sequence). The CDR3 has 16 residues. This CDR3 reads CASSILRGRGTGELFF. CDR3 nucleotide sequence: TGTGCCAGTAGTATCCTGCGCGGGAGAGGCACCGGGGAGCTGTTTTTT.

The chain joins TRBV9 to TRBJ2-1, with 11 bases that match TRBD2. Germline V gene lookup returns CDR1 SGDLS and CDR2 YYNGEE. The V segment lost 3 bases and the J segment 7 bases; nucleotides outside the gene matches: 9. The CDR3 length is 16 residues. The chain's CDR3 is CASSAPLAGGLNEQFF. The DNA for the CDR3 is TGTGCCAGCAGCGCCCCCTTAGCGGGGGGGCTGAATGAGCAGTTCTTC.

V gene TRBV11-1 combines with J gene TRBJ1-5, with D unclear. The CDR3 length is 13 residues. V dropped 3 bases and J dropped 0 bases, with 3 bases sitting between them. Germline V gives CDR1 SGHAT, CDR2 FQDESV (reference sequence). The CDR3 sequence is CASSFGSNQPQHF. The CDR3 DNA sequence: TGTGCCAGCAGCTTCGGTAGCAATCAGCCCCAGCATTTT.

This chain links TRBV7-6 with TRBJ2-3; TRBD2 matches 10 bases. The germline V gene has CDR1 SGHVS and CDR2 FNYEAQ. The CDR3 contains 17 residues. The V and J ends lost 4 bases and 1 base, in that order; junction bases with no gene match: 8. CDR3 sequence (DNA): TGTGCCAGCAGCTCCTGGACTAGCGGCAGAGGCACAGATACGCAGTATTTT. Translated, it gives CASSSWTSGRGTDTQYF.

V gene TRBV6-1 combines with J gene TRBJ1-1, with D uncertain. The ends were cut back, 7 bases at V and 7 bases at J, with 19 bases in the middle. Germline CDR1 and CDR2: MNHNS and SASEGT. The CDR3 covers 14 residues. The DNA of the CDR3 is TGTGCCAGCACCCGAAGGTTTGCCGGTGGTGAAGCTTTCTTT. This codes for CASTRRFAGGEAFF.

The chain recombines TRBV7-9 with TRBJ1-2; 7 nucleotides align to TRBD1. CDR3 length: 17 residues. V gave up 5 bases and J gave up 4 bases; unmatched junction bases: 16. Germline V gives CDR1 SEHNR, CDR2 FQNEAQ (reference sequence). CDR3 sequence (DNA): TGTGCCAGCAGCCTTAGCGGAAGGGAAGGGGGCGGCTATGGCTACACCTTC. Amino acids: CASSLSGREGGGYGYTF. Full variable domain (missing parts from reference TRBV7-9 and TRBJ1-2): DTGVSQNPRHKITKRGQNVTFRCDPISEHNRLYWYRQTLGQGPEFLTYFQNEAQLEKSRLLSDRFSAERPKGSFSTLEIQRTEQGDSAMYLCASSLSGREGGGYGYTFGSGTRLTVV.

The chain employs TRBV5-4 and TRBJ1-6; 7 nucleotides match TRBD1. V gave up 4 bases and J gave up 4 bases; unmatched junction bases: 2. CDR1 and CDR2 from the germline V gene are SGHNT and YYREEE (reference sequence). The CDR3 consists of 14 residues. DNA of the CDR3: TGTGCCAGCAGCCTGGGACAGTATAATTCACCCCTCCACTTT. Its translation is CASSLGQYNSPLHF.

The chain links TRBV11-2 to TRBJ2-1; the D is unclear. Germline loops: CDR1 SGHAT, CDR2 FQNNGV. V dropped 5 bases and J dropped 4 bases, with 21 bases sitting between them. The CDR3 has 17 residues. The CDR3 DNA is TGTGCCAGCAGCCCCCGGAGCTATCGGCAAATTTACAATGAGCAGTTCTTC. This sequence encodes CASSPRSYRQIYNEQFF.

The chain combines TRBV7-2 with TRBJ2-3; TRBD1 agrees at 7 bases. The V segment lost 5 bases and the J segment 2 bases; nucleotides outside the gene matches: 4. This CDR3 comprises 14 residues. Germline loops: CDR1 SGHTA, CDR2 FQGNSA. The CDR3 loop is CASSLDRATDTQYF. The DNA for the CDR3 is TGTGCCAGCAGCCTCGACAGGGCCACAGATACGCAGTATTTT. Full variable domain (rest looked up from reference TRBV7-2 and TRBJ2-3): GAGVSQSPSNKVTEKGKDVELRCDPISGHTALYWYRQSLGQGLEFLIYFQGNSAPDKSGLPSDRFSAERTGGSVSTLTIQRTQQEDSAVYLCASSLDRATDTQYFGPGTRLTVL.

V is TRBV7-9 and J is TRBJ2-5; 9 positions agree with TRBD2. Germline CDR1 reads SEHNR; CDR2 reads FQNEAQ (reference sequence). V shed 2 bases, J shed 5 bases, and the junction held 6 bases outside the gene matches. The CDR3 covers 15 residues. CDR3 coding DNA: TGTGCCAGCAGCTTACGCCTAGCGGGGCGGGAGACCCAGTACTTC. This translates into CASSLRLAGRETQYF.

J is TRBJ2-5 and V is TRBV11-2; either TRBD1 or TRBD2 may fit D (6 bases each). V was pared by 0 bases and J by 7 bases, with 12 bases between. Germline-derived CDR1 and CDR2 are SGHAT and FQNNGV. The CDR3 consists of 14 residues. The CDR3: CASSLEPGAGTQYF. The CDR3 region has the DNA TGTGCCAGCAGCTTAGAACCGGGGGCAGGGACCCAGTACTTC. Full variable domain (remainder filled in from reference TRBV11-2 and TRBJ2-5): EAGVAQSPRYKIIEKRQSVAFWCNPISGHATLYWYQQILGQGPKLLIQFQNNGVVDDSQLPKDRFSAERLKGVDSTLKIQPAKLEDSAVYLCASSLEPGAGTQYFGPGTRLLVL.

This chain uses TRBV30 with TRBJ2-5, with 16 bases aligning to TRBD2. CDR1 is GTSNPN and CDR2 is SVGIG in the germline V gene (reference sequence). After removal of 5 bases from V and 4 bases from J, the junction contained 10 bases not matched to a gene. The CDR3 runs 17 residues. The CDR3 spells CAWRLGTSGGAVETQYF. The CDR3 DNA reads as TGTGCCTGGCGTTTGGGGACTAGCGGGGGGGCCGTAGAGACCCAGTACTTC.

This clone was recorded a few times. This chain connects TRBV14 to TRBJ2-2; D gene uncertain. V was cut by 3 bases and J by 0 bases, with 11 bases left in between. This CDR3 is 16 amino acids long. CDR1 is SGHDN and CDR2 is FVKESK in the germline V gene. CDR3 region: CASSHLRVANTGELFF. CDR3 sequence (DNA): TGTGCCAGCAGCCACCTCCGGGTCGCGAACACCGGGGAGCTGTTTTTT.

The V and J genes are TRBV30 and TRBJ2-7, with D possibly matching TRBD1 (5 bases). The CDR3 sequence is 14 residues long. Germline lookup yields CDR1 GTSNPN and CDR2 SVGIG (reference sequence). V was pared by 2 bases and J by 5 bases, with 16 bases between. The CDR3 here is CAWSLGVVVHEQYF. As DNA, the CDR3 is TGTGCCTGGAGTCTAGGGGTTGTTGTTCACGAGCAGTACTTC. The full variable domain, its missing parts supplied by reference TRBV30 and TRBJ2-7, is SQTIHQWPATLVQPVGSPLSLECTVEGTSNPNLYWYRQAAGRGLQLLFYSVGIGQISSEVPQNLSASRPQDRQFILSSKKLLLSDSGFYLCAWSLGVVVHEQYFGPGTRLTVT.

CDR3 DNA sequence: TGCGCCAGCAGCTCTCGGCGCGAAGAGACCCAGTACTTC. Protein product: CASSSRREETQYF. The V and J genes are TRBV5-1 and TRBJ2-5; D ambiguous. The CDR3 is made up of 13 amino acids. Trimming pared 3 bases from V and 3 bases from J, leaving 9 bases between. Germline CDR1 is SGHRS and CDR2 is YFSETQ.

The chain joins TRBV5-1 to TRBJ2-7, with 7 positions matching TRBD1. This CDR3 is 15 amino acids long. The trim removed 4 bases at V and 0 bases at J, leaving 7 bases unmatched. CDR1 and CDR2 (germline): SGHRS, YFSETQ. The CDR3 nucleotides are TGCGCCAGCAGCCCTGGGACAGTGCTCTCCTACGAGCAGTACTTC. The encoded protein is CASSPGTVLSYEQYF.